These 9 T cell receptor beta chains share one sample of origin, sequenced in a study of T cells in tumors after PD-1 blockade. Profiled with immunoSEQ multiplex PCR; TCRdb holds only in-frame clones, not every one. Of approximately 35,000 clones listed, roughly 78% are singletons. Sequencing was performed on PBMCs, taken before anti-PD-1 treatment. These TCRs come from a human donor with basal cell carcinoma.

This chain links TRBV7-9 with TRBJ2-1, with D uncertain. V lost 5 bases to trimming and J lost 0 bases, with 14 bases between them. Germline V CDR1 and CDR2: SEHNR, FQNEAQ (reference sequence). The CDR3 is 16 amino acids. The CDR3 loop is CASSLLYLSSYNEQFF. For the CDR3, the DNA is TGTGCCAGCAGCCTGTTATACCTCTCCTCCTACAATGAGCAGTTCTTC.

This chain uses TRBV5-4 with TRBJ2-5; the D gene is possibly TRBD2 (5 bases). The CDR3 totals 13 residues. Looked up from germline, CDR1 is SGHNT and CDR2 is YYREEE (reference sequence). Trimming pared 1 base from V and 5 bases from J, leaving 9 bases between. Here the CDR3 reads CASSLSGVETQYF. CDR3 in DNA: TGTGCCAGCAGCTTGTCCGGGGTGGAGACCCAGTACTTC.

Here the CDR3 DNA reads TGTGCCAGCAGCCCGGGAAGCTCTGGAAACACCATATATTTT. It codes for CASSPGSSGNTIYF. V gene TRBV7-9 combines with J gene TRBJ1-3; D remains unclear. Between the trimmed V and J ends, which lost 5 bases and 0 bases, there was a span of 8 bases. This CDR3 comprises 14 residues. Germline-derived CDR1 and CDR2 are SEHNR and FQNEAQ (reference sequence). Drawing the rest from reference TRBV7-9 and TRBJ1-3, the complete variable domain is DTGVSQNPRHKITKRGQNVTFRCDPISEHNRLYWYRQTLGQGPEFLTYFQNEAQLEKSRLLSDRFSAERPKGSFSTLEIQRTEQGDSAMYLCASSPGSSGNTIYFGEGSWLTVV.

This chain connects TRBV6-5 to TRBJ2-3, with D perhaps matching TRBD2 (7 bases). V dropped 4 bases and J dropped 5 bases, with 16 bases sitting between them. The V gene's germline CDR1 is MNHEY and CDR2 SVGAGI. This CDR3 region has 15 residues. CDR3 protein: CASSSRGAGKDTQYF. The CDR3 nucleotides are TGTGCCAGCAGTTCTCGGGGGGCCGGGAAAGATACGCAGTATTTT.

The chain couples TRBV6-5 to TRBJ1-2; TRBD1 might be the D (6 bases). CDR3 length equals 15 residues. Germline CDR1 MNHEY, CDR2 SVGAGI. V was pared by 6 bases and J by 2 bases, with 16 bases between. Here the CDR3 DNA reads TGTGCCAGCAGATACCGAGGGGGGGCCAACTATGGCTACACCTTC. Translation gives CASRYRGGANYGYTF.

The chain has TRBV7-8 and TRBJ1-2; 7 bases match TRBD1. CDR1 is SGHVS, CDR2 FQNEAQ, per germline. This CDR3 is built from 14 residues. V shed 4 bases, J shed 6 bases, and the junction held 8 bases outside the gene matches. CDR3 sequence: CASSSNDRVNGYTF. Written as DNA, the CDR3 is TGTGCCAGCAGCTCAAACGACAGGGTGAATGGCTACACCTTC.

V is TRBV28 and J is TRBJ2-1; maybe TRBD2 (6 bases). The V and J ends lost 6 bases and 3 bases respectively, with 15 bases between them. The germline CDR1 and CDR2 sequences are MDHEN and SYDVKM. This CDR3 contains 15 residues. CDR3 amino acids: CASSRGGSGYNEQFF. The CDR3 nucleotides read TGTGCCAGCAGCCGCGGCGGTAGCGGCTACAATGAGCAGTTCTTC.

V is TRBV7-9 and J is TRBJ2-7; no clear D. With 2 bases removed from V and 9 bases from J, the gap between germline ends came to 17 bases. The CDR3 extends over 14 amino acids. Germline V gene lookup returns CDR1 SEHNR and CDR2 FQNEAQ (reference sequence). The CDR3 DNA reads as TGTGCCAGCAGCTTAAAAGTTGGCGGCATCGGGCAGTACTTC. Translation: CASSLKVGGIGQYF.

This clone was detected only once. This chain uses TRBV14 with TRBJ1-4; TRBD1 matches 7 bases. This CDR3 spans 17 amino acids. CDR1 is SGHDN and CDR2 is FVKESK in the germline V gene. With V trimmed by 3 bases and J by 3 bases, 10 bases remained unmatched. CDR3 region: CASSHSTGVQANEKLFF. In DNA, the CDR3 is TGTGCCAGCAGCCACAGCACAGGGGTTCAGGCTAATGAAAAACTGTTTTTT.